These 19 T cell receptor beta chains were sequenced from one sample in a study of blood T cell repertoires in COVID-19. Some clones are missing from TCRdb's copy, which holds only in-frame ones; the method was immunoSEQ multiplex PCR. The sample yields about 150,000 clones, roughly four fifths seen once. Sequencing used PBMCs or T cells enriched from blood (not recorded which). These TCRs come from a woman in her forties or fifties with acute COVID-19.

The genes are TRBV7-9 and TRBJ2-1; TRBD1 aligns across 11 bases. Trimming cost V 5 bases and J 8 bases; bases outside gene matches: 11. Germline V gene lookup returns CDR1 SEHNR and CDR2 FQNEAQ (reference sequence). There are 16 residues in the CDR3. The CDR3 DNA is TGTGCCAGCAGCCGGACGGGGACAGGGGGTTGGGATGAGCAGTTCTTC. Translated: CASSRTGTGGWDEQFF.

V is TRBV19 and J is TRBJ1-3, with D uncertain. Trimming removed 6 bases at V and 2 bases at J, with 11 bases between. The CDR3 length is 14 residues. CDR1 and CDR2 from the germline V gene are LNHDA and SQIVND (reference sequence). CDR3 sequence reads: CASSAVSAGNTIYF. The CDR3 DNA sequence: TGTGCCAGTAGCGCCGTCAGCGCTGGAAACACCATATATTTT.

The chain has TRBV19 and TRBJ2-1; perhaps TRBD2 as D (5 bases). There are 16 residues in the CDR3. CDR1 is LNHDA, CDR2 SQIVND, per germline (reference sequence). The ends were cut back, 1 base at V and 2 bases at J, with 12 bases in the middle. CDR3 coding DNA: TGTGCCAGTAGTATAGCAAGCGGTTTAGCCTACAATGAGCAGTTCTTC. Translation: CASSIASGLAYNEQFF.

The V and J genes are TRBV7-6 and TRBJ2-1; 8 bases line up with TRBD2. CDR1 and CDR2 (germline): SGHVS, FNYEAQ. V dropped 2 bases and J dropped 1; count of bases not matched to a gene: 7. The CDR3 loop spans 17 amino acids. This CDR3 is CASSLSGAGGSYNEQFF. The DNA for the CDR3 is TGTGCCAGCAGCTTATCCGGTGCGGGAGGTTCCTACAATGAGCAGTTCTTC.

The chain couples TRBV27 to TRBJ2-3; a possible D gene is TRBD2 (6 bases). Deletions cut 2 bases from V and 7 bases from J, with 13 bases between. The CDR3 spans 14 residues. Germline V gene sequence: CDR1 MNHEY, CDR2 SMNVEV (reference sequence). Here the CDR3 DNA reads TGTGCCAGCAGTTTAGAGGGTCTAGCGTATACGCAGTATTTT. Its protein is CASSLEGLAYTQYF.

CDR3 region: CASSPPGSGTNTGELFF. Written as DNA, the CDR3 is TGTGCCAGTAGTCCCCCGGGTAGCGGGACAAACACCGGGGAGCTGTTTTTT. This sequence joins TRBV19 and TRBJ2-2, with 8 bases fitting TRBD2. The CDR3 runs 17 residues. The junction had 10 bases not matched to a gene; V was cut back by 5 bases and J by 2 bases. Germline-derived CDR1 and CDR2 are LNHDA and SQIVND (reference sequence).

This chain links TRBV24-1 with TRBJ2-3; weak D call: TRBD2 (5 bases). Germline assignment: CDR1 KGHDR and CDR2 SFDVKD. The germline V and J ends were trimmed by 2 bases and 4 bases, with 12 bases remaining between them. The CDR3 has 15 residues. The CDR3 DNA reads TGTGCCACCAGTGATTCTGCCCTAGCCGCAGATACGCAGTATTTT. Amino acids: CATSDSALAADTQYF.

The chain recombines TRBV18 with TRBJ2-3; 7 bases are shared with TRBD1. Germline V CDR1 and CDR2: KGHSH, LQKENI. The length of the CDR3 is 15 residues. Trimming took 1 base from V and 2 from J; bases not matched to a gene: 3. CDR3 sequence: CASSPRQGPTDTQYF. CDR3 sequence (DNA): TGTGCCAGCTCACCACGACAGGGTCCCACAGATACGCAGTATTTT.

The genes are TRBV29-1 and TRBJ2-3; 9 bases fit TRBD2. Germline V gene lookup returns CDR1 SQVTM and CDR2 ANQGSEA. Trimming took 6 bases from V and 1 from J; bases not matched to a gene: 17. The CDR3 length is 18 residues. As DNA, the CDR3 is TGCAGCGTGCCGGGGACCGAATCTAGCGGGATCCGCACAGATACGCAGTATTTT. Protein sequence: CSVPGTESSGIRTDTQYF.

The J gene is TRBJ1-1, the V gene TRBV6-5; a possible D gene is TRBD1 (6 bases). The CDR3 loop spans 14 amino acids. Germline V gives CDR1 MNHEY, CDR2 SVGAGI. Deletions cut 2 bases from V and 4 bases from J, with 11 bases between. DNA of the CDR3: TGTGCCAGCAGTTACGCAGGGGTTAGCACTGAAGCTTTCTTT. Amino acids: CASSYAGVSTEAFF.

This chain joins TRBV11-3 and TRBJ2-1, with D maybe TRBD1 (6 bases). Germline loops: CDR1 SGHNT, CDR2 YENEEA. Trimming pared 1 base from V and 0 bases from J, leaving 13 bases between. The CDR3 loop spans 17 amino acids. CDR3 nucleotide sequence: TGTGCCAGCAGCTTAGTAAGGGGGACCGACTCCTACAATGAGCAGTTCTTC. This codes for CASSLVRGTDSYNEQFF.

This chain joins TRBV3-1 (or the pseudogene TRBV3-2) and TRBJ2-1; 12 positions agree with TRBD2. The V segment lost 5 bases and the J segment 4 bases; nucleotides outside the gene matches: 3. The CDR3 is 15 amino acids. The germline V gene encodes CDR1 LGHDT and CDR2 YNNKEL (reference sequence). The CDR3 nucleotides are TGTGCCAGCAGCATGCTAGCGGGAGGGTACAATGAGCAGTTCTTC. Translation: CASSMLAGGYNEQFF.

The V call is TRBV9, the J call TRBJ2-5; D possibly corresponds to TRBD2 (5 bases). The CDR3 has 13 residues. V shed 3 bases and J shed 4 bases, with 10 bases lying between them. Germline values: CDR1 SGDLS, CDR2 YYNGEE. The DNA of the CDR3 is TGTGCCAGCAGCGACGGAGGTACAGAGACCCAGTACTTC. It codes for CASSDGGTETQYF.

The chain carries TRBV28 and TRBJ1-2; D is perhaps TRBD1 (6 bases). Germline CDR1 reads MDHEN; CDR2 reads SYDVKM. Trimming took off 5 bases at V and 1 base at J, with 23 bases between the two ends. The CDR3 loop spans 18 amino acids. The CDR3 coding sequence is TGTGCCAGCAGTCCGATGGGGGCGTCAGGGGTCTTTAACTATGGCTACACCTTC. It specifies CASSPMGASGVFNYGYTF.

V and J are TRBV2 and TRBJ1-2, with TRBD1 identical over 10 bases. This CDR3 contains 13 residues. J gave up 5 bases and V 8 bases, and 5 bases lay outside the gene matches. Germline V lookup: CDR1 SNHLY, CDR2 FYNNEI. Here the CDR3 reads CASQGQGIYGYTF. The DNA of the CDR3 is TGTGCCAGCCAGGGACAGGGGATTTATGGCTACACCTTC. The variable domain in full, with the rest retrieved from reference TRBV2 and TRBJ1-2, is EPEVTQTPSHQVTQMGQEVILRCVPISNHLYFYWYRQILGQKVEFLVSFYNNEISEKSEIFDDQFSVERPDGSNFTLKIRSTKLEDSAMYFCASQGQGIYGYTFGSGTRLTVV.

The chain combines TRBV5-1 with TRBJ1-2; D is perhaps TRBD1 (5 bases). V lost 3 bases, J lost 5 bases, and 14 bases lay in between. This CDR3 contains 14 residues. Germline CDR1 SGHRS, CDR2 YFSETQ. In DNA form, the CDR3 reads TGCGCCAGCAGCTCGGAGGGGTTAAGGTATGGCTACACCTTC. Its protein is CASSSEGLRYGYTF.

This chain connects TRBV5-4 to TRBJ2-3, with TRBD1 identical over 10 bases. The V and J ends lost 4 bases and 4 bases, in that order; junction bases with no gene match: 6. CDR1 and CDR2 (germline): SGHNT, YYREEE (reference sequence). The CDR3 runs to 15 residues. The CDR3 bases are TGTGCCAGCAGCGCCGGACAGGGGGTGTCAGATACGCAGTATTTT. It translates to CASSAGQGVSDTQYF.

J is TRBJ1-2 and V is TRBV29-1; D ambiguous. Germline CDR1 is SQVTM and CDR2 is ANQGSEA. The V gene lost 2 bases and the J gene lost 8 bases, with 15 bases spanning the gap. The CDR3 spans 13 residues. This CDR3 reads CSVETRDAWGYTF. CDR3 DNA: TGCAGCGTTGAAACCCGAGATGCTTGGGGCTACACCTTC.

V gene TRBV30 combines with J gene TRBJ1-1; 7 nucleotides align to TRBD1. CDR3 size: 14 residues. Trimming at V came to 0 bases and at J to 4 bases, leaving 5 bases not matched to a gene. Germline V CDR1 and CDR2: GTSNPN, SVGIG (reference sequence). The chain's CDR3 is CAWSVSGGATEAFF. The CDR3 nucleotides are TGTGCCTGGAGTGTCTCAGGGGGAGCCACTGAAGCTTTCTTT. The variable domain in full, with the rest retrieved from reference TRBV30 and TRBJ1-1, is SQTIHQWPATLVQPVGSPLSLECTVEGTSNPNLYWYRQAAGRGLQLLFYSVGIGQISSEVPQNLSASRPQDRQFILSSKKLLLSDSGFYLCAWSVSGGATEAFFGQGTRLTVV.